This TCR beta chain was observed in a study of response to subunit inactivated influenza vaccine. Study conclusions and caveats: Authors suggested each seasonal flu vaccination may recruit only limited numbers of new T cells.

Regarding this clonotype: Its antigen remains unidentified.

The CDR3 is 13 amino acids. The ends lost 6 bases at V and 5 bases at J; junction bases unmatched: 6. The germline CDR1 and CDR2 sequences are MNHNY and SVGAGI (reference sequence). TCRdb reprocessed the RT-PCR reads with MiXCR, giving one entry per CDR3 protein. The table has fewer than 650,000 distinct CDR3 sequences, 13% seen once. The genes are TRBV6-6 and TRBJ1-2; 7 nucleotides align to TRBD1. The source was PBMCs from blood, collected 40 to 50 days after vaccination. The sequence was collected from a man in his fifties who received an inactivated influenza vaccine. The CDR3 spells CASRQGQAYGYTF. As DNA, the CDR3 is TGTGCCAGCAGACAAGGACAGGCTTATGGCTACACCTTC.